Reported below is one TCR beta chain. Its antigen is still unknown. The sample comes from a study of shared clonotypes between healthy human individuals. This CDR3 is built from 15 residues. Germline V gene sequence: CDR1 SGHNT, CDR2 YYREEE (reference sequence). V shed 3 bases and J shed 0 bases, with 11 bases lying between them. The repertoire was sequenced with immunoSEQ multiplex PCR; TCRdb's copy has only in-frame clones and lacks some. The table shows about 1.1 million clones, with about 84% occurring only once. CD4+ cells yielded CD45RA+ naive and CD45RA-negative memory subsets. Overall study results and limits: Deeper or shallower sequencing was expected to change how clonotypes are shared among donors. With few donors, the genetic and exposure-history diversity represented was limited.

Sequenced sample: memory CD4+ T cells from PBMCs. Noted subset: CD45RA-negative fraction. This receptor was obtained from a man aged 18 to 35 in good health. Some clones in this sample may be carry-over from other donors' samples. The chain has TRBV5-4 and TRBJ2-3; unclear D gene. CDR3 bases: TGTGCCAGCAGCTCGCGGAACCCTAGCACAGATACGCAGTATTTT. Amino acid sequence: CASSSRNPSTDTQYF.